A single TCR beta chain is shown here with its context. The sample belongs to a study of blood T cell repertoires in COVID-19. Background on the study: From the United States, Italy and Spain came samples of acute and convalescent COVID-19.

Profiling relied on immunoSEQ multiplex PCR, and the TCRdb table lists in-frame clones only, not all of them. The sample has around 64,000 clones, roughly 93% seen once. Sequencing was performed on peripheral blood. The sequence was collected from a human donor in a cohort sampled during active COVID-19.

The CDR3 region is CASSRVGLDTDTQYF. CDR3 nucleotide sequence: TGTGCCAGCAGTCGCGTTGGTCTAGACACAGATACGCAGTATTTT. The gene calls are TRBV6-5 and TRBJ2-3, with D unresolved. From germline, CDR1 is MNHEY and CDR2 SVGAGI. CDR3 length: 15 residues. The V gene lost 5 bases and the J gene lost 2 bases, with 14 bases spanning the gap.